One and the same sample provided the 12 T cell receptor beta chains below, sequenced in a study of CD8 T cells in ankylosing spondylitis. TCRdb used MiXCR to reprocess the 5' RACE reads, holding one entry per CDR3 protein. The repertoire includes about 240,000 distinct CDR3 sequences, approximately 12% of them detected once, and roughly 6.8% sits in the top ten. Material: blood, either unsorted or a sorted T cell fraction (not recorded which). These receptors were obtained from a male donor with ankylosing spondylitis or in good health (not recorded which).

This clonotype was detected many times. This sequence joins TRBV5-6 and TRBJ2-1; the D is unclear. Trimming took off 3 bases at V and 10 bases at J, with 20 bases between the two ends. From germline, CDR1 is SGHDT and CDR2 YYEEEE. The CDR3 loop spans 15 amino acids. The CDR3 loop is CASSYVWEGSYEQFF. CDR3 sequence (DNA): TGTGCCAGCAGCTACGTCTGGGAAGGGTCTTACGAGCAGTTCTTC. Supplemented by reference TRBV5-6 and TRBJ2-1, the full variable domain reads DAGVTQSPTHLIKTRGQQVTLRCSPKSGHDTVSWYQQALGQGPQFIFQYYEEEERQRGNFPDRFSGHQFPNYSSELNVNALLLGDSALYLCASSYVWEGSYEQFFGPGTRLTVL.

The table lists this clonotype with many counts. The chain recombines TRBV5-6 with TRBJ2-2; tentative D call: TRBD2 (6 bases). V was pared by 4 bases and J by 1 base, with 14 bases between. Germline lookup yields CDR1 SGHDT and CDR2 YYEEEE. This CDR3 spans 16 amino acids. CDR3 nucleotide sequence: TGTGCCAGCAGCAGCAGTAGCGGACTGAACACCGGGGAGCTGTTTTTT. It specifies CASSSSSGLNTGELFF.

A remark on this clonotype: A much larger clonotype is one base distant, so this may be a read error. The chain combines TRBV7-7 with TRBJ2-1; D perhaps matches TRBD2 (5 bases). V gave up 1 base and J gave up 6 bases, with 10 bases separating them. The CDR3 runs 14 residues. Germline CDR1 is SSHAT and CDR2 is FNYEAQ (reference sequence). CDR3 region: CASSLERQSNEQFF. The CDR3 region has the DNA TGTGCCAGCAGCTTAGAGCGGCAGTCCAATGAGCAGTTCTTC.

The genes are TRBV18 and TRBJ1-1, with D possibly being TRBD1 (5 bases). V dropped 3 bases and J dropped 0 bases, with 11 bases sitting between them. CDR1 and CDR2 from the germline V gene are KGHSH and LQKENI. The CDR3 runs to 15 residues. The CDR3 sequence: CASSPSEGMNTEAFF. The CDR3 DNA follows: TGTGCCAGCTCACCTTCGGAGGGGATGAACACTGAAGCTTTCTTT.

There are a few counts of this clonotype. This sequence joins TRBV29-1 and TRBJ2-5; D possibly corresponds to TRBD1 (5 bases). This CDR3 region has 13 residues. CDR1 SQVTM and CDR2 ANQGSEA come from the germline V gene. Trimming removed 4 bases from V and 7 bases from J, with 16 bases in between. DNA for the CDR3: TGCAGCGTTGTAGGGGCCGCGGCAGCGACCCAGTACTTC. Residues: CSVVGAAAATQYF.

This chain uses TRBV21-1 with TRBJ2-7; TRBD1 is taken as the D call from the table, unchecked against the DNA. TRBV21-1 is noted as a pseudogene. The CDR3 runs 12 residues. CDR3 nucleotides: TGTGCCAGCAGATACCGGGACCACGAGCAGTACTTC. Translated: CASRYRDHEQYF.

This clonotype was recorded a few times. V is TRBV7-8 and J is TRBJ2-2; 9 nucleotides align to TRBD1. V lost 5 bases, J lost 3 bases, and 10 bases stayed unmatched. From germline, CDR1 is SGHVS and CDR2 FQNEAQ. This CDR3 region has 17 residues. CDR3 bases: TGTGCCAGCAGCGTCCTATCGGGACAGGGCTACACCGGGGAGCTGTTTTTT. The encoded protein is CASSVLSGQGYTGELFF.

This clonotype was picked up one time. The rearrangement links TRBV18 to TRBJ1-1, with D possibly being TRBD1 (5 bases). Trimming took off 3 bases at V and 5 bases at J, with 13 bases between the two ends. Germline CDR1 KGHSH, CDR2 LQKENI. This CDR3 contains 14 residues. CDR3 in DNA: TGTGCCAGCTCACCGAGGGCGGGGGGTACTGAAGCTTTCTTT. Protein product: CASSPRAGGTEAFF.

This clonotype was recorded a few times. This sequence joins TRBV28 and TRBJ2-7; TRBD2 matches 10 bases. CDR1 and CDR2 (germline): MDHEN, SYDVKM. The CDR3 has 13 residues. With V trimmed by 9 bases and J by 3 bases, 5 bases remained unmatched. This CDR3 is CASIAGGRYEQYF. The CDR3 coding sequence is TGTGCCAGTATAGCGGGAGGCCGCTACGAGCAGTACTTC. Complete variable domain (other parts from reference TRBV28 and TRBJ2-7): DVKVTQSSRYLVKRTGEKVFLECVQDMDHENMFWYRQDPGLGLRLIYFSYDVKMKEKGDIPEGYSVSREKKERFSLILESASTNQTSMYLCASIAGGRYEQYFGPGTRLTVT.

This clonotype was observed a few times. The chain recombines TRBV7-2 with TRBJ2-1; D is unclear. This CDR3 has 13 residues. V lost 2 bases, J lost 6 bases, and 8 bases lay in between. Germline-derived CDR1 and CDR2 are SGHTA and FQGNSA. The CDR3 region has the DNA TGTGCCAGCAGCTTATTATTAGGCAATGAGCAGTTCTTC. Translation: CASSLLLGNEQFF.

This clonotype was seen repeatedly, ten times or more. The J gene is TRBJ2-5, the V gene TRBV20-1; 7 nucleotides line up with TRBD1. There are 13 residues in the CDR3. CDR1 is DFQATT, CDR2 SNEGSKA, per germline (reference sequence). The J segment lost 5 bases and the V segment lost 0 bases, leaving 3 bases of the junction unmatched. The CDR3 sequence: CSARERGGETQYF. The CDR3 region has the DNA TGCAGTGCTAGAGAGAGAGGGGGCGAGACCCAGTACTTC.

CDR3 DNA: TGTGCCAGCAGTTTAAGTTTAGGGTTGGGAGAGACCCAGTACTTC. Translating it yields CASSLSLGLGETQYF. V and J are TRBV27 and TRBJ2-5; D call uncertain. Germline V gene data show CDR1 as MNHEY and CDR2 as SMNVEV (reference sequence). V was shortened by 2 bases and J by 4 bases, with 14 bases between the two germline ends. This CDR3 is built from 15 residues.